One and the same sample provided the 20 T cell receptor beta chains below, sequenced in a study of T cells in Graves' hyperthyroidism and ophthalmopathy. TCR beta CDR3 regions were amplified from RNA. A set of HTBI primers served as the primers for a first-round RT-PCR of the TCR CDR3. TCRdb fed the multiplex PCR reads into MiXCR, producing one record per CDR3 protein. The sample includes 350,000 to 450,000 distinct CDR3 sequences, roughly 13% of them seen just once. The specimen was blood. The receptors originated from a man over 45 with Graves' ophthalmopathy.

Many counts were recorded for this clonotype. The chain recombines TRBV11-3 with TRBJ2-1; the D gene could be TRBD1 or TRBD2 (5 bases each). Trimming removed 5 bases from V and 4 bases from J, with 15 bases in between. CDR1 and CDR2 (germline): SGHNT, YENEEA. The CDR3 spans 15 residues. DNA for the CDR3: TGTGCCAGCAGCCCAGCCGGGACGACTTACAATGAGCAGTTCTTC. Residues: CASSPAGTTYNEQFF.

The V gene is TRBV12-3 or TRBV12-4, the J gene TRBJ2-6; no firm D call. This CDR3 comprises 14 residues. Trimming cost V 2 bases and J 3 bases, with 5 bases left between them. CDR3: CASSLSGGANVLTF. CDR3 nucleotide sequence: TGTGCCAGCAGTTTATCAGGTGGGGCCAACGTCCTGACTTTC.

The V and J genes are TRBV28 and TRBJ2-5; D call uncertain. Per the germline V gene, CDR1 is MDHEN and CDR2 is SYDVKM. There are 15 residues in the CDR3. Between the trimmed V and J ends, which lost 7 bases and 1 base, there was a span of 16 bases. As DNA, the CDR3 is TGTGCCAGCACCCGCCTGTCCCTCGGCCAAGAGACCCAGTACTTC. Its protein is CASTRLSLGQETQYF. Complete variable domain (other parts from reference TRBV28 and TRBJ2-5): DVKVTQSSRYLVKRTGEKVFLECVQDMDHENMFWYRQDPGLGLRLIYFSYDVKMKEKGDIPEGYSVSREKKERFSLILESASTNQTSMYLCASTRLSLGQETQYFGPGTRLLVL.

This clonotype appeared many times. The chain carries TRBV10-2 and TRBJ1-1; unclear D gene. CDR3 size: 16 residues. CDR1 and CDR2 (germline): WSHSY, SAAADI. Trimming took off 3 bases at V and 5 bases at J, with 19 bases between the two ends. Here the CDR3 reads CASSDRSATQWTEAFF. DNA of the CDR3: TGCGCCAGCAGTGATCGGTCAGCGACGCAGTGGACTGAAGCTTTCTTT.

The chain is built from TRBV12-3 or TRBV12-4 and TRBJ2-7, with 13 bases aligning to TRBD2. J was trimmed by 1 base and V by 4 bases; bases with no gene match: 7. The CDR3 runs 17 residues. The CDR3 sequence: CASSWGTSGKGSYEQYF. CDR3 DNA: TGTGCCAGCAGTTGGGGGACTAGCGGGAAGGGGTCCTACGAGCAGTACTTC.

This chain joins TRBV6-5 and TRBJ1-1, with 7 nucleotides matching TRBD1. V trimming: 4 bases; J trimming: 0 bases; junction bases outside the gene matches: 2. The CDR3 sequence is 14 residues long. Germline V gene sequence: CDR1 MNHEY, CDR2 SVGAGI. The CDR3 is CASSSGGMNTEAFF. The CDR3 coding sequence is TGTGCCAGCAGTTCAGGGGGAATGAACACTGAAGCTTTCTTT.

This clonotype was picked up a small number of times. This rearrangement joins TRBV7-9 to TRBJ2-1; 7 bases agree with TRBD2. Trimming cost V 5 bases and J 4 bases; bases outside gene matches: 11. The CDR3 is made up of 16 amino acids. Germline CDR1 and CDR2: SEHNR and FQNEAQ (reference sequence). The CDR3 DNA is TGTGCCAGCAGCGCCCTTAGGGCGGGGGTATACAATGAGCAGTTCTTC. It specifies CASSALRAGVYNEQFF.

This clonotype has only a few counts. This sequence joins TRBV11-2 and TRBJ2-1, with D possibly being TRBD1 (6 bases). The germline V and J ends were trimmed by 5 bases and 13 bases, with 15 bases remaining between them. Germline CDR1 and CDR2: SGHAT and FQNNGV. The CDR3 runs 12 residues. The chain's CDR3 is CASSQDRIGQFF. CDR3 coding DNA: TGTGCCAGCAGCCAAGACAGGATTGGACAGTTCTTC.

There are many counts of this clonotype. DNA of the CDR3: TGTGCCAGCAGCCACCGAGCGGGAGATCGCTACAATGAGCAGTTCTTC. Its protein product is CASSHRAGDRYNEQFF. The rearrangement links TRBV6-8 to TRBJ2-1; 8 bases are shared with TRBD2. The germline V gene encodes CDR1 MNHGY and CDR2 SAAAGT. J gave up 3 bases and V 6 bases, and 10 bases lay outside the gene matches. The CDR3 length is 16 residues.

The rearrangement joins TRBV25-1 to TRBJ2-2, with 9 nucleotides matching TRBD1. Per germline, CDR1 MGHDK and CDR2 SYGVNS. The CDR3 runs to 17 residues. V lost 4 bases, J lost 2 bases, and 8 bases stayed unmatched. The CDR3: CASSGTGQGPNTGELFF. The CDR3 region has the DNA TGTGCCAGCAGTGGGACCGGACAGGGGCCCAACACCGGGGAGCTGTTTTTT.

This clonotype occurred many times. The chain couples TRBV4-1 to TRBJ2-7, with a weak D call TRBD2 (5 bases). Germline V lookup: CDR1 MGHRA, CDR2 YSYEKL. V lost 1 base to trimming and J lost 2 bases, with 12 bases between them. The CDR3 extends over 15 amino acids. The CDR3 coding sequence is TGCGCCAGCAGCCAAGTTATTAGCGCTACCTACGAGCAGTACTTC. It codes for CASSQVISATYEQYF.

This clonotype turned up a few times. This chain connects TRBV5-6 to TRBJ2-7; 10 bases align to TRBD1. V shed 2 bases, J shed 5 bases, and the junction held 4 bases outside the gene matches. Germline V gene lookup returns CDR1 SGHDT and CDR2 YYEEEE. The length of the CDR3 is 14 residues. CDR3 residues: CASSFGDRGHEQYF. The CDR3 DNA sequence: TGTGCCAGCAGCTTTGGGGACAGGGGACACGAGCAGTACTTC.

This clonotype was seen many times. The J gene is TRBJ1-4, the V gene TRBV5-1, with 7 nucleotides matching TRBD1. The CDR3 is 15 amino acids. The germline gives CDR1 SGHRS, CDR2 YFSETQ. With 1 base clipped from V and 4 bases from J, the junction kept 4 bases outside the gene matches. The CDR3 sequence: CASSLRTGFNEKLFF. The CDR3 coding sequence is TGCGCCAGCAGCTTGCGGACAGGCTTTAATGAAAAACTGTTTTTT.

This clonotype has ten or more counts. This rearrangement joins TRBV9 to TRBJ1-2; D is possibly TRBD1 (5 bases). Germline V gene data show CDR1 as SGDLS and CDR2 as YYNGEE. Trimming took 3 bases from V and 8 from J, leaving 20 bases between them. There are 15 residues in the CDR3. CDR3 amino acids: CASSAQPRTFEGYTF. Written as DNA, the CDR3 is TGTGCCAGCAGCGCCCAGCCCCGGACATTTGAGGGCTACACCTTC. The full variable domain, rest sourced from reference TRBV9 and TRBJ1-2, is DSGVTQTPKHLITATGQRVTLRCSPRSGDLSVYWYQQSLDQGLQFLIQYYNGEERAKGNILERFSAQQFPDLHSELNLSSLELGDSALYFCASSAQPRTFEGYTFGSGTRLTVV.

The chain uses TRBV5-5 and TRBJ1-2; 8 bases are a match to TRBD1. Losses at the gene ends were 4 bases for V and 5 bases for J; bases not matched to a gene: 16. This CDR3 region has 17 residues. The germline CDR1 and CDR2 sequences are SGHKS and YYEKEE (reference sequence). The CDR3 DNA follows: TGTGCCAGCAGCCCGAGATGGGAGGCAGGGGGCTCTTATGGCTACACCTTC. Its translation: CASSPRWEAGGSYGYTF.

This clonotype was seen repeatedly, ten times or more. This chain links TRBV6-1 with TRBJ2-1, with 13 bases matching TRBD2. After removal of 4 bases from V and 5 bases from J, the junction contained 5 bases not matched to a gene. The CDR3 is 16 residues long. CDR1 MNHNS and CDR2 SASEGT come from the germline V gene. The CDR3 DNA sequence: TGTGCCAGCAGTGGGACTAGCGGGAGAGTTGACAATGAGCAGTTCTTC. Amino acids: CASSGTSGRVDNEQFF.

There are many counts of this clonotype. This chain links TRBV3-1 with TRBJ2-7, with D possibly TRBD2 on 5 matching bases. V lost 0 bases and J lost 4, with 25 bases in between. Germline-derived CDR1 and CDR2 are LGHDT and YNNKEL (reference sequence). The CDR3 spans 19 residues. CDR3 protein: CASSQERPSRSVMTYEQYF. CDR3 nucleotides: TGTGCCAGCAGCCAAGAAAGGCCTAGCAGGTCGGTCATGACTTACGAGCAGTACTTC.

This clonotype was found many times. The CDR3 sequence is CASSPSGGRKVDTEAFF. The CDR3, as DNA: TGTGCCAGCTCGCCATCAGGGGGGAGGAAGGTTGACACTGAAGCTTTCTTT. J is TRBJ1-1 and V is TRBV18; TRBD1 aligns across 7 bases. The CDR3 is 17 residues long. After removal of 6 bases from V and 3 bases from J, the junction contained 16 bases not matched to a gene. Germline V gene data show CDR1 as KGHSH and CDR2 as LQKENI.

Many counts were recorded for this clonotype. The chain employs TRBV11-2 and TRBJ2-7; TRBD2 agrees at 9 bases. The CDR3 is made up of 18 amino acids. CDR1 SGHAT and CDR2 FQNNGV come from the germline V gene. The trim removed 2 bases at V and 0 bases at J, leaving 11 bases unmatched. CDR3 sequence (DNA): TGTGCCAGCAGCTTAAGCTCCGGCGGGAGGGCTCTCTCCTACGAGCAGTACTTC. Protein product: CASSLSSGGRALSYEQYF.

This clonotype came up many times. V usage is TRBV18 and J usage is TRBJ2-7; TRBD1 is a possible D gene (6 bases). Germline values: CDR1 KGHSH, CDR2 LQKENI. Between the trimmed V and J ends, which lost 4 bases and 2 bases, there was a span of 12 bases. The CDR3 length is 14 residues. The chain's CDR3 is CASSLTGPPYEQYF. The DNA of the CDR3 is TGTGCCAGCTCACTGACAGGCCCGCCCTACGAGCAGTACTTC.